Described below is a single T cell receptor (beta chain) sequence and its context. This clonotype has at least ten counts. This receptor's antigen is unknown. Qualities for individual bases were not recorded, and no much larger clone is one base off. The sample originates from a study of early T cells in non-severe SARS-CoV-2 infection listed by TCRdb under 2021. For the wider study: Because TCR sequencing relied on bulk RNA taken from unsorted whole blood, pairing of alpha and beta chains was not possible. The paper as a whole reports these results and caveats: VDJdb matching was skewed toward anti-spike CD8 responses, so virus-specific expansions were likely underestimated and private and CD4 specificities were missed.

Library method: 5' RACE. Sequenced on a NextSeq 500. The TCR library protocol attached unique molecular identifiers to individual cDNA molecules to correct for sequencing error and PCR bias. Both TCR alpha and beta chains were sequenced, and tight co-correlation was observed between alpha and beta sequence abundances in each sample. As for how the authors treated the data: Decombinator V4 was used to perform V gene, J gene and CDR3 annotation of TCR sequences. TCRs were defined as expanded if a significant change between any two time points was detected under a Poisson model with p below 0.0001. TCR abundances were normalised to the total number of TCRs sequenced per sample and were expressed as counts per million. MAIT TCRs were defined by TRAV1-2 paired with TRAJ12, TRAJ20 or TRAJ33, and iNKT TCRs by TRAV10 paired with TRAJ18. VDJdb, accessed on 1 November 2021, was searched for TCRs annotated for CMV, EBV and SARS-CoV-2, and TCRs annotated for more than one antigen were excluded. Using fastp trimming at Q25 and MiXCR clonotype assembly, TCRdb reanalyzed the public sequencing data and kept in-frame beta chains. Merged by CDR3 protein, the rows form single entries marked with the most common genes and DNA. The V and J calls and clone size are TCRdb's, not the authors'. This sample lists about 90,000 distinct CDR3 sequences; about an eighth were detected once. The top ten clonotypes cover 4.4% of the sample.

A case-control design nested within a healthcare worker cohort in London, UK, was used, with weekly nasopharyngeal swab PCR tests and blood sampling performed. Healthcare workers were recruited between 23 and 31 March 2020, during the week of the UK lockdown, and were followed weekly for up to about 15 weeks. The CDR3 runs 12 residues from the cysteine to the phenylalanine. Solely the CDR3 DNA is kept, with 36 bases framed from the first base. From a lookup of the germline V gene (reference sequence), CDR1 and CDR2 are SEHNR and FQNEAQ. Trimming costs V 2 bases and J 6 bases, and their ends lie 8 bases apart.

The sequence was collected from an adult who was a healthcare worker with PCR-confirmed SARS-CoV-2 infection or an uninfected control (not recorded which). Specimen: whole blood, collected at baseline. The chain links TRBV7-9 with TRBJ2-7; 6 matching bases give a weak D call of TRBD1. This receptor has the CDR3 CASSLTTGEQYF. The nucleotide sequence is given as TGTGCCAGCAGCTTAACGACAGGCGAGCAGTACTTC. When the CDR3 is completed using the reference TRBV7-9 and TRBJ2-7 genes on either side, the full variable domain is DTGVSQNPRHKITKRGQNVTFRCDPISEHNRLYWYRQTLGQGPEFLTYFQNEAQLEKSRLLSDRFSAERPKGSFSTLEIQRTEQGDSAMYLCASSLTTGEQYFGPGTRLTVT.